A selection of T cell receptor beta chains follows, all from one sample in a study of T cells after yellow fever vaccination. In TCRdb, the 5' RACE reads were re-called with MiXCR into one record per CDR3 protein. Found here are around 590,000 distinct CDR3 sequences, roughly an eighth of them singletons; the top ten hold approximately 15%. Sequencing was performed on PBMCs, taken on the day of the yellow fever booster vaccination. Receptors originate from a man aged 30-40 years who received the YFV17D yellow fever vaccine. Both conserved end residues are part of each CDR3. D genes are given only for firm matches. For some rows the clone size is stated as once, few or many, or as a class when expanded; others skip it.

clone_size,j_call,d_call,v_call,cdr3_aa,cdr3_nt
.,TRBJ2-5,TRBD2,TRBV29-1,CSAMASGSWAETQYF,TGCAGCGCCATGGCTAGCGGAAGCTGGGCAGAGACCCAGTACTTC
few,TRBJ2-1,.,TRBV5-5,CATGSGAVSYNEQFF,TGTGCCACCGGGTCGGGCGCGGTATCCTACAATGAGCAGTTCTTC
few,TRBJ2-3,TRBD2,TRBV7-3,CASSLTASGRGDTQYF,TGTGCCAGCAGCTTAACCGCTAGCGGGAGGGGGGATACGCAGTATTTT
once,TRBJ2-7,TRBD2,TRBV20-1,CSARAPTSGSYEQYF,TGCAGTGCTAGAGCCCCGACTAGCGGGAGCTACGAGCAGTACTTC
.,TRBJ2-6,.,TRBV6-2/TRBV6-3,CASSQTENVLTF,TGTGCCAGCAGTCAGACGGAAAACGTCCTGACTTTC
.,TRBJ2-3,TRBD1,TRBV6-1,CASSEAVPGQGEDTQYF,TGTGCCAGCAGTGAAGCGGTACCGGGACAGGGTGAAGATACGCAGTATTTT
few,TRBJ2-1,.,TRBV19,CASSVERSYNEQFF,TGTGCCAGTAGTGTGGAGAGATCCTACAATGAGCAGTTCTTC
.,TRBJ2-6,.,TRBV28,CASRLQGPLGANVLTF,TGTGCCAGCAGACTCCAGGGACCCTTGGGGGCCAACGTCCTGACTTTC
few,TRBJ2-3,.,TRBV13,CASSNSPRGDTQYF,TGTGCCAGCAGCAACTCCCCCCGGGGAGATACGCAGTATTTT
few,TRBJ2-7,TRBD2,TRBV7-2,CASSPDGTRPTYEQYF,TGTGCCAGCAGCCCAGACGGGACTAGACCTACCTACGAGCAGTACTTC